A single sample gave rise to the 11 T cell receptor beta chains below, sequenced in a study of PD-1 blockade in classical Hodgkin lymphoma (dated by TCRdb to about 2020). The receptor library was made with the immunoSEQ multiplex PCR assay. The immuneACCESS repertoire file appears here via TCRdb, limited to in-frame rearrangements. These files lack a portion of the clones; in checked studies, under half of the deficit traces to unresolved V genes, and the cause of the others is not known. Here the sample has some 30,000 clones; roughly 70% occur a single time. 13% to 15% of the sample is in the top ten clones. This specimen's time point label, per the study, means: cycle 2 day 1 (C2D1) of nivolumab. Every trial patient had relapsed after autologous stem cell transplantation, and cohorts A, B and C differed in prior brentuximab vedotin exposure. This specimen was peripheral blood mononuclear cells (PBMCs), taken before the second cycle of nivolumab. These receptors all stem from a human donor with classical Hodgkin lymphoma.

The rearrangement uses TRBV4-3 and TRBJ2-1; TRBD2 matches at 13 bases. This CDR3 has 17 residues. Germline V gene sequence: CDR1 LGHNA, CDR2 YSLEER. With V trimmed by 2 bases and J by 3 bases, 4 bases remained unmatched. CDR3 bases: TGCGCCAGCAGCCAATATGGGACTAGCGGGGACTACAATGAGCAGTTCTTC. Translation gives CASSQYGTSGDYNEQFF.

A remark on this clone: Other DNA sequences in this specimen translate into the identical CDR3. The V and J genes are TRBV30 and TRBJ1-5; the match to TRBD1 covers 7 bases. This CDR3 comprises 16 residues. Germline values: CDR1 GTSNPN, CDR2 SVGIG (reference sequence). V dropped 3 bases and J dropped 3; count of bases not matched to a gene: 11. CDR3 in amino acids: CAWRTGPICANQPQHF. As DNA, the CDR3 is TGTGCCTGGAGGACAGGGCCGATCTGTGCCAATCAGCCCCAGCATTTT.

The sample holds one count of this clone. This chain joins TRBV6-5 and TRBJ1-3, with 10 positions matching TRBD1. Germline V gene lookup returns CDR1 MNHEY and CDR2 SVGAGI. J gave up 1 base and V 5 bases, and 2 bases lay outside the gene matches. The CDR3 is 15 amino acids. The CDR3 sequence: CASSRDRGSGNTIYF. The CDR3 coding sequence is TGTGCCAGCAGTCGGGACAGGGGTTCTGGAAACACCATATATTTT.

In regard to this clone: This same CDR3 is encoded by further DNA sequences in the sample. V is TRBV27 and J is TRBJ1-2; perhaps TRBD1 as D (5 bases). CDR1 and CDR2 from the germline V gene are MNHEY and SMNVEV (reference sequence). This CDR3 spans 13 amino acids. The V gene lost 3 bases and the J gene lost 7 bases, with 12 bases spanning the gap. CDR3: CASSFTGAGGYTF. The DNA of the CDR3 is TGTGCCAGCAGTTTCACCGGGGCGGGTGGCTACACCTTC.

V and J are TRBV28 and TRBJ1-1; 7 bases match TRBD1. The CDR3 length is 14 residues. The V gene end was trimmed by 3 bases and the J gene end by 1 base; junction bases not matched to a gene: 2. CDR1 is MDHEN, CDR2 SYDVKM, per germline. CDR3 in amino acids: CASSFAGGNTEAFF. The CDR3 DNA reads as TGTGCCAGCAGTTTCGCAGGGGGGAACACTGAAGCTTTCTTT.

A few counts support this clone. J is TRBJ1-1 and V is TRBV27; possibly TRBD1 for D (6 bases). The length of the CDR3 is 15 residues. The V gene's germline CDR1 is MNHEY and CDR2 SMNVEV (reference sequence). Trimming left V 0 bases short and J 7 bases short, with 15 bases between. For the CDR3, the DNA is TGTGCCAGCAGTTTATCGTCGAGGGGGAGAGATGAAGCTTTCTTT. Its translation is CASSLSSRGRDEAFF.

This clone was picked up one time. V and J are TRBV5-1 and TRBJ2-1; the match to TRBD2 covers 12 bases. From germline, CDR1 is SGHRS and CDR2 YFSETQ. Losses at the gene ends were 0 bases for V and 9 bases for J; bases not matched to a gene: 7. The CDR3 is made up of 16 amino acids. CDR3 nucleotide sequence: TGCGCCAGCAGCTTGGTCGCTAGCGGGGGGGTCGGTGAGCAGTTCTTC. It specifies CASSLVASGGVGEQFF.

The CDR3 region has the DNA TGTGCCAGCAGCTTAGTCCCACTGCGCCTCTATAGCAATCAGCCCCAGCATTTT. Amino acids: CASSLVPLRLYSNQPQHF. The chain recombines TRBV11-2 with TRBJ1-5; D not resolved. V lost 1 base to trimming and J lost 0 bases, with 16 bases between them. This CDR3 is built from 18 residues. Per the germline V gene, CDR1 is SGHAT and CDR2 is FQNNGV.

CDR3 sequence reads: CASRMGSGTFAPGTDTQYF. In DNA, the CDR3 is TGTGCCAGCAGAATGGGATCCGGGACGTTTGCCCCGGGCACAGATACGCAGTATTTT. The V and J genes are TRBV7-9 and TRBJ2-3, with D tentatively TRBD1 or TRBD2 (5 bases each). CDR1 is SEHNR, CDR2 FQNEAQ, per germline (reference sequence). The CDR3 is 19 amino acids. Deletions cut 6 bases from V and 1 base from J, with 26 bases between.

The chain employs TRBV19 and TRBJ2-7; D unresolved. Germline loops: CDR1 LNHDA, CDR2 SQIVND (reference sequence). V lost 4 bases, J lost 3 bases, and 10 bases lay in between. CDR3 size: 13 residues. DNA for the CDR3: TGTGCCAGTAGTACCCCCCCCAGCTACGAGCAGTACTTC. Its translation is CASSTPPSYEQYF.

This clone was seen only a few times. Other DNA sequences in the sample encode the same CDR3. The chain recombines TRBV9 with TRBJ2-1; no clear D. CDR3 size: 14 residues. Trimming pared 2 bases from V and 2 bases from J, leaving 8 bases between. Germline values: CDR1 SGDLS, CDR2 YYNGEE. CDR3 loop: CASSVGDTYNEQFF. Here the CDR3 DNA reads TGTGCCAGCAGCGTGGGTGACACCTACAATGAGCAGTTCTTC.